This T cell receptor beta chain appears in the sequencing data of a study of CD8 T cells in ankylosing spondylitis. On this clonotype: As yet, its antigen is unknown.

The CDR3 is 14 amino acids. V was shortened by 4 bases and J by 8 bases, with 17 bases between the two germline ends. From germline, CDR1 is SGHDN and CDR2 FVKESK. By quantitative 5'-RACE with molecular barcodes, the TCR beta libraries were made. TCRdb re-derived calls from the 5' RACE reads in MiXCR, one entry per CDR3 protein. The sample comprises a few hundred thousand distinct CDR3 sequences, about 20% of which are singletons, and around 17% rests with the top ten. Study results and caveats: Blood from ankylosing spondylitis patients appeared to carry a characteristic eight-variant TCR beta motif.

The rearrangement uses TRBV14 and TRBJ1-2, with a tentative D call TRBD1 (5 bases). Sequencing was performed on blood, either unsorted or a sorted T cell fraction (not recorded which). The receptor was isolated from a male donor with ankylosing spondylitis. The CDR3 sequence: CASSREGMTRGYTF. CDR3 coding DNA: TGTGCCAGCAGCCGGGAGGGGATGACGCGGGGCTACACCTTC. Full variable domain (remainder filled in from reference TRBV14 and TRBJ1-2): EAGVTQFPSHSVIEKGQTVTLRCDPISGHDNLYWYRRVMGKEIKFLLHFVKESKQDESGMPNNRFLAERTGGTYSTLKVQPAELEDSGVYFCASSREGMTRGYTFGSGTRLTVV.